This T cell receptor (beta chain) originates from a study of T cells in Graves' hyperthyroidism and ophthalmopathy. This clonotype was counted at least ten times. The V gene's germline CDR1 is MNHNS and CDR2 SASEGT. V was shortened by 3 bases and J by 3 bases, with 9 bases between the two germline ends. The CDR3 consists of 13 residues. Researchers amplified the TCR beta CDR3 regions from RNA transcripts. First-round RT-PCR with HTBI primers amplified the TCR CDR3 region. TCRdb reprocessed the multiplex PCR reads via MiXCR and lists one record per CDR3 protein. The sample has under 650,000 distinct CDR3 sequences; roughly 17% are singletons.

The rearrangement links TRBV6-1 to TRBJ2-7; D unresolved. This TCR derives from a woman aged 25-40 years with Graves' hyperthyroidism. Sequenced sample: blood. This CDR3 reads CASSEQRDYEQYF. The CDR3 DNA reads TGTGCCAGCAGTGAGCAGAGAGACTACGAGCAGTACTTC.